This is a list of T cell receptor beta chains from one sample in a study of blood T cell repertoires in COVID-19. Repertoires were generated with immunoSEQ multiplex PCR, while TCRdb's copy carries only in-frame clones and drops some. The table shows roughly 240,000 clones, with over 80% occurring only once. Sequenced material: peripheral blood. The receptor source for this set is a man aged 60-69 years who had recovered from COVID-19. The CDR3 runs from the conserved cysteine through the conserved F or W. The D gene is left open where the match is weak. Expanded clones are given a class, and other clones once, few, many or no size at all.

j_gene,len,abundance,v_gene,d_gene,CDR3aa,CDR3nt
TRBJ2-1,14,NA,TRBV27,NA,CASSHAGTPNEQFF,TGTGCCAGCAGTCACGCGGGAACCCCCAATGAGCAGTTCTTC
TRBJ1-3,13,NA,TRBV25-1,NA,CASRSYSGNTIYF,TGTGCCAGCAGGAGCTACTCTGGAAACACCATATATTTT
TRBJ2-7,14,once,TRBV30,NA,CAWSVGTDSYEQYF,TGTGCCTGGAGTGTAGGTACAGACTCCTACGAGCAGTACTTC
TRBJ1-2,13,once,TRBV29-1,NA,CSVDSPARVGYTF,TGCAGCGTTGATAGCCCAGCACGAGTTGGCTACACCTTC
TRBJ2-1,12,NA,TRBV3-1/TRBV3-2,TRBD2,CASSQREGEQFF,TGTGCCAGCAGCCAGAGGGAGGGTGAGCAGTTCTTC
TRBJ2-2,15,once,TRBV5-4,NA,CASSPDTTNTGELFF,TGTGCCAGCAGCCCGGACACCACGAACACCGGGGAGCTGTTTTTT
TRBJ1-2,13,NA,TRBV27,NA,CASRPGFNYGYTF,TGTGCCAGCAGACCAGGTTTCAACTATGGCTACACCTTC
TRBJ2-2,16,NA,TRBV5-6,NA,CASSFWGRVNTGELFF,TGTGCCAGCAGCTTTTGGGGCAGGGTAAACACCGGGGAGCTGTTTTTT
TRBJ2-3,17,NA,TRBV4-2,TRBD2,CASSQDASGMGTDTQYF,TGTGCCAGCAGCCAAGATGCTAGCGGGATGGGCACAGATACGCAGTATTTT
TRBJ2-3,16,NA,TRBV7-2,NA,CASSPWRAPPSDTQYF,TGTGCCAGCAGCCCCTGGAGGGCTCCCCCCTCAGATACGCAGTATTTT
TRBJ2-7,13,NA,TRBV28,TRBD2,CATTSPSGRDHYF,TGTGCCACCACCTCGCCTAGCGGGAGGGATCACTACTTC
TRBJ2-7,14,NA,TRBV7-2,TRBD1,CASSRDRSSYEQYF,TGTGCCAGCAGCCGGGACAGGAGCTCCTACGAGCAGTACTTC
TRBJ1-5,18,NA,TRBV6-1,NA,CASSEAPGVAYSNQPQHF,TGTGCCAGCAGTGAAGCCCCCGGGGTGGCCTATAGCAATCAGCCCCAGCATTTT